These 10 T cell receptor beta chains were all obtained from the same sample, sequenced in a study of cytomegalovirus exposure and HLA in healthy donors. PCR employed 60 Vbeta and 13 Jbeta primers. Sequencing used immunoSEQ multiplex PCR; TCRdb keeps in-frame clones, though not all of them. This specimen shows 150,000 to 200,000 clones; the ten leading clones hold roughly 0.83%. The specimen was PBMCs. Receptors originate from a young woman in good health and CMV-seropositive.

J is TRBJ1-1 and V is TRBV9; D is unclear. CDR1 is SGDLS and CDR2 is YYNGEE in the germline V gene. The V gene lost 4 bases and the J gene lost 1 base, with 11 bases spanning the gap. The CDR3 has 14 amino acids. The CDR3: CASSRRFTNTEAFF. CDR3 nucleotide sequence: TGTGCCAGCAGCCGGAGATTTACGAACACTGAAGCTTTCTTT.

V usage is TRBV12-5 and J usage is TRBJ1-1; D gene uncertain. The CDR3 spans 13 residues. The V gene lost 5 bases and the J gene lost 1 base, with 8 bases spanning the gap. Germline V gives CDR1 LGHNT, CDR2 FRNRAP. CDR3 sequence reads: CASGQEPNTEAFF. The CDR3 region has the DNA TGTGCTAGTGGTCAAGAGCCGAACACTGAAGCTTTCTTT.

This rearrangement joins TRBV11-2 to TRBJ2-6, with a weak D call TRBD1 (5 bases). The CDR3 runs 15 residues. Germline CDR1 reads SGHAT; CDR2 reads FQNNGV. V was trimmed by 6 bases and J by 0 bases, leaving 9 bases between them. CDR3 protein: CASSSTDSGANVLTF. In nucleotides, the CDR3 is TGTGCCAGCAGTTCGACAGACTCTGGGGCCAACGTCCTGACTTTC.

The chain combines TRBV4-1 with TRBJ1-1, with a possible D match to TRBD1 (5 bases). V lost 2 bases, J lost 4 bases, and 8 bases lay in between. CDR3 size: 13 residues. From germline, CDR1 is MGHRA and CDR2 YSYEKL. The CDR3 DNA reads as TGCGCCAGCAGCCAATATCAGGGCACTGAAGCTTTCTTT. This translates into CASSQYQGTEAFF.

Judged by frequency, this clone is medium-sized. The chain employs TRBV28 and TRBJ2-6; a weak D match, TRBD1 (5 bases). With 7 bases removed from V and 9 bases from J, the gap between germline ends came to 19 bases. This CDR3 comprises 15 residues. Germline CDR1 and CDR2: MDHEN and SYDVKM. CDR3 protein: CASTPTQGDVNVLTF. In nucleotides, the CDR3 is TGTGCCAGCACCCCCACCCAAGGGGATGTCAACGTCCTGACTTTC.

The V and J genes are TRBV27 and TRBJ2-7; D perhaps matches TRBD2 (6 bases). V lost 6 bases and J lost 3, with 15 bases in between. From germline, CDR1 is MNHEY and CDR2 SMNVEV (reference sequence). The CDR3 length is 14 residues. CDR3 sequence: CASSPIGRNYEQYF. The CDR3 DNA follows: TGTGCCAGCAGCCCTATCGGGAGAAACTACGAGCAGTACTTC.

The chain carries TRBV19 and TRBJ2-4; a possible D gene is TRBD2 (6 bases). V lost 5 bases to trimming and J lost 0 bases, with 23 bases between them. Looked up from germline, CDR1 is LNHDA and CDR2 is SQIVND (reference sequence). The CDR3 spans 19 residues. The CDR3 region is CASSFRSGEVVLAKNIQYF. In DNA, the CDR3 is TGTGCCAGTAGTTTCCGGTCGGGGGAGGTAGTGTTAGCCAAAAACATTCAGTACTTC.

The chain joins TRBV2 to TRBJ1-2; D gene uncertain. This CDR3 has 14 residues. Germline lookup yields CDR1 SNHLY and CDR2 FYNNEI. V was clipped by 8 bases and J by 7 bases, with 20 bases between them. The CDR3 DNA sequence: TGTGCCAGCGGGAGAGGAGCTAGGGCGGCTGGCTACACCTTC. Protein sequence: CASGRGARAAGYTF. The variable domain in full, completed from reference TRBV2 and TRBJ1-2, reads EPEVTQTPSHQVTQMGQEVILRCVPISNHLYFYWYRQILGQKVEFLVSFYNNEISEKSEIFDDQFSVERPDGSNFTLKIRSTKLEDSAMYFCASGRGARAAGYTFGSGTRLTVV.

The chain joins TRBV9 to TRBJ1-4; 9 bases agree with TRBD1. Germline V lookup: CDR1 SGDLS, CDR2 YYNGEE. The J segment lost 11 bases and the V segment lost 4 bases, leaving 12 bases of the junction unmatched. The CDR3 totals 15 residues. The CDR3 DNA reads TGTGCCAGCAGCCCTGCCGGGACAGGGAGGGCGAAACTGTTTTTT. This translates into CASSPAGTGRAKLFF.

The chain has TRBV7-2 and TRBJ2-7; TRBD2 matches at 13 bases. This CDR3 is 13 amino acids long. J lost 7 bases, V lost 5 bases, and 2 bases had no gene match. Germline V gene sequence: CDR1 SGHTA, CDR2 FQGNSA. For the CDR3, the DNA is TGTGCCAGCAGCCCGGGACTAGCGGGGGAGCAGTACTTC. Translated, it gives CASSPGLAGEQYF.